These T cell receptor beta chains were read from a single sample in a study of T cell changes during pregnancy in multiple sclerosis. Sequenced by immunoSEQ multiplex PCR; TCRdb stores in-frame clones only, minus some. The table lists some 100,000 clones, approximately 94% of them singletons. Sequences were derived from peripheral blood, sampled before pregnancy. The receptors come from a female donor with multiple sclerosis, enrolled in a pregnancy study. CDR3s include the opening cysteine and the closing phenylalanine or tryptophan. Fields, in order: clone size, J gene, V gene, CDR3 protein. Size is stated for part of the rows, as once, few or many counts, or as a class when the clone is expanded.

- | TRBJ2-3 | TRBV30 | CARSAQGTDTQYF
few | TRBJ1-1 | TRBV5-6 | CASSARTGDDTEAFF
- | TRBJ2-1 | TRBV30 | CAWSGLAGREQFF
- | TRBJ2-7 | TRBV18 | CASSPPEVYEQYF
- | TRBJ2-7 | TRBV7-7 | CASSHGQGYEQYF
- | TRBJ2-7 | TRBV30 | CAWSFGLREQYF
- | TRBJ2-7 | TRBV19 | CASSISSGAYEQYF
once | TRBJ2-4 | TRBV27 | CASSAPGTIAKNIQYF
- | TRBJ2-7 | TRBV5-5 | CASSLVSGGTSYEQYF
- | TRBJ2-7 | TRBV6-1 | CASSEVQNEQYF
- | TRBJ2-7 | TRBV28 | CASSTQGDEQYF
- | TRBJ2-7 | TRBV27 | CASSPALGRGDEQYF
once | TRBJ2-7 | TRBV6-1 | CASSERPGAGRYEQYF
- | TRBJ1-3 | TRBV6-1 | CASNEPISSGNTIYF
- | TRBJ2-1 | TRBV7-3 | CASSPGLAAYNEQFF
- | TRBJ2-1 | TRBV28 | CASSFAGLAENEQFF
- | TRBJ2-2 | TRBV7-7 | CASSLVRGTGELFF
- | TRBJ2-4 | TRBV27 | CASSPTGMEGNIQYF
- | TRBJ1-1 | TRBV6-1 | CASRILYTTEAFF
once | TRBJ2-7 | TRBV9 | CASSPAGTGIYEQYF
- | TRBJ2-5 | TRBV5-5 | CASNVLGGVGTQYF
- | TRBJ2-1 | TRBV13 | CASSATTSGSFYEQFF
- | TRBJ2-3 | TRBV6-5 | CASSSRLAGADTQYF
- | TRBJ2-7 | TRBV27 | CASSSRTSGRRDEQYF
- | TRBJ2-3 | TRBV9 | CASSVGISGGLTDTQYF
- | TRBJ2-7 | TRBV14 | CASSQEEGRAAYEQYF
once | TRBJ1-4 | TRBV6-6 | CASSEHRVEYEKLFF
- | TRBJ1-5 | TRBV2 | CASSRDNNQPQHF
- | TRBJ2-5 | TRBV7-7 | CASSLGLAGLLAQETQYF
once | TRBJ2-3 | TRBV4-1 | CASSQVGAGVADTQYF
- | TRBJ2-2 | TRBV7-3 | CASSGGTVNTGELFF
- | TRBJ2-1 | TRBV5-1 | CASSVGGRTNNEQFF
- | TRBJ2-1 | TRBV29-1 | CSVLYLSYNEQFF
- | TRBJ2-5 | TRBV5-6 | CASSLGRETQYF
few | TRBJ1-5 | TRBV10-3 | CAISEENQPQHF
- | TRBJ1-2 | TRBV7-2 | CASSSQGNAYGYTF
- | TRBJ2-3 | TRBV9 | CASSVELATDTQYF
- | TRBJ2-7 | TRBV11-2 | CASSSTYEQYF
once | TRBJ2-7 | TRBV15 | CATSPEHVSSIAGEQYF
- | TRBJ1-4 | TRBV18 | CASSPLRADRGLTATNEKLFF
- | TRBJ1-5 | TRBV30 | CAWSVSPQVRLFQPQHF
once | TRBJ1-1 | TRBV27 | CASSFAGGAGTEAFF